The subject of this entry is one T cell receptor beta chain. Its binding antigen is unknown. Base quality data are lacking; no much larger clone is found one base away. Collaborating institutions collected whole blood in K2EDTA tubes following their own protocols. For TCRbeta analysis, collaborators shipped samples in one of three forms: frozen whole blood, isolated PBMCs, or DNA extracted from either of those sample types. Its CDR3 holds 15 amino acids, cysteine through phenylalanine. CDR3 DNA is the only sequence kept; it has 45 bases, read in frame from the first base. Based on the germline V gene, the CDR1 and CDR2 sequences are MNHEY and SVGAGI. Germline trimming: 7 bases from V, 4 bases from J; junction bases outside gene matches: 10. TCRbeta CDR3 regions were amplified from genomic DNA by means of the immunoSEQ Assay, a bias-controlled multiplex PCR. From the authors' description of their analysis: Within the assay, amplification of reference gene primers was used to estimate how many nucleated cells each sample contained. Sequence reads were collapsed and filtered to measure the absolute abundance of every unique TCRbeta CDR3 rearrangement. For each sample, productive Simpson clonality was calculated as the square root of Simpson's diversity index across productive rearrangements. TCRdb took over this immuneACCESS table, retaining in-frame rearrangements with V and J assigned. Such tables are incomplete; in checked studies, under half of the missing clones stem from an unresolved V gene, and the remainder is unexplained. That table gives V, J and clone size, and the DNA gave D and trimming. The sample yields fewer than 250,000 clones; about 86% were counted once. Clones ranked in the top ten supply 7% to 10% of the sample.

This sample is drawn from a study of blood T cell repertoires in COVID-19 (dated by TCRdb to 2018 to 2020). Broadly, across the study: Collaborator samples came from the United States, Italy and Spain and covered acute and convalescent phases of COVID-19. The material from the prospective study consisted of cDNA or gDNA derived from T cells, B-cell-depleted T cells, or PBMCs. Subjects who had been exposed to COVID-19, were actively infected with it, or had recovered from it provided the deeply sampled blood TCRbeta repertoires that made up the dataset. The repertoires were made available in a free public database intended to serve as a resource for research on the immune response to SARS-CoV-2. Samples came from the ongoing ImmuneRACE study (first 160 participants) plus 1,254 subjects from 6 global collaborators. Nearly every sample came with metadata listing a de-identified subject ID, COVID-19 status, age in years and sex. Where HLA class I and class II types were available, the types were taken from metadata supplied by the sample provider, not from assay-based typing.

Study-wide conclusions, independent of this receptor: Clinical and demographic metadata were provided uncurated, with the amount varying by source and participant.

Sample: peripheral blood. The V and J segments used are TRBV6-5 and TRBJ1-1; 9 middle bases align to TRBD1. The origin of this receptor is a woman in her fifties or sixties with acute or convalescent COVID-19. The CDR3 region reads CASNLNRGLSTEAFF. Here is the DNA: TGTGCCAGCAACCTTAACAGGGGGCTGAGCACTGAAGCTTTCTTT.